This T cell receptor (beta chain) was recovered during a study of cytomegalovirus exposure and HLA in healthy donors. This clone was seen only a few times. Its specificity is not known. Some clones are missing from TCRdb's copy, which holds only in-frame ones; the method was immunoSEQ multiplex PCR. The sample consists of some 130,000 clones, approximately 82% of them appearing once. The study's findings and limits: Most TCR sequences showed up rarely, but some public TCRs showed up in many donors. Reported performance of the classifier showed diagnosis of cytomegalovirus status with high specificity and sensitivity.

This CDR3 has 15 amino acids. Germline assignment: CDR1 MGHRA and CDR2 YSYEKL. V trimming: 2 bases; J trimming: 7 bases; junction bases outside the gene matches: 11. The TCR comes from a man aged 25 to 40 in good health and CMV-seropositive. The chain combines TRBV4-1 with TRBJ2-7; 7 nucleotides agree with TRBD1. The sequencing input was PBMCs. The CDR3 region is CASSQPGQQVREQYF. In DNA form, the CDR3 reads TGCGCCAGCAGCCAACCGGGACAGCAAGTAAGGGAGCAGTACTTC.